The source of this TCR beta chain is a study of blood T cell repertoires in COVID-19. Study processing details: Nucleated cell counts were estimated from reference gene primer amplification. Method: immunoSEQ multiplex PCR; TCRdb's copy keeps in-frame clones and lacks some. V and J calls and clone size are as listed in that table; D and trimming were resolved from the DNA. The table shows approximately 190,000 clones, with nearly 90% occurring only once. V was clipped by 1 base and J by 2 bases, with 9 bases between them. The CDR3 length is 14 residues. CDR1 and CDR2 from the germline V gene are LNHNV and YYDKDF (reference sequence).

Sequences were obtained from peripheral blood. The clonotype was recovered from a man between 60 and 75 years old with active or convalescent COVID-19. The genes are TRBV15 and TRBJ2-7; D may be TRBD1 (5 bases). The CDR3 sequence: CATSRGQGTYEQYF. The CDR3 bases are TGTGCCACCAGCAGAGGGCAGGGCACCTACGAGCAGTACTTC. The full variable domain, in which reference TRBV15 and TRBJ2-7 provide the parts outside the CDR3, is DAMVIQNPRYQVTQFGKPVTLSCSQTLNHNVMYWYQQKSSQAPKLLFHYYDKDFNNEADTPDNFQSRRPNTSFCFLDIRSPGLGDTAMYLCATSRGQGTYEQYFGPGTRLTVT.